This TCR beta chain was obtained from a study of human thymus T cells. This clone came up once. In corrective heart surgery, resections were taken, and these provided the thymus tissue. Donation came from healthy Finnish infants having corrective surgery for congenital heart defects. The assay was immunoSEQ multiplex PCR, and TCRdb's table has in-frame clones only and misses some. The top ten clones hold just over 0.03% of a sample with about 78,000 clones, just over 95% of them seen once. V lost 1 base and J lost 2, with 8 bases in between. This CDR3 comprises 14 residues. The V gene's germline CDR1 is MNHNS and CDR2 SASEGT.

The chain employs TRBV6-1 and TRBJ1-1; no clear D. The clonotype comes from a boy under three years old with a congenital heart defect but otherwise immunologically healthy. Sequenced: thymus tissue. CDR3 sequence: CASSEGPENTEAFF. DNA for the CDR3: TGTGCCAGCAGTGAAGGGCCAGAAAACACTGAAGCTTTCTTT.